This T cell receptor (beta chain) was documented in a study of response to subunit inactivated influenza vaccine. The study's findings and limits: Authors proposed each seasonal influenza vaccination draws in few new T cells.

TCRdb passed the RT-PCR reads through MiXCR, listing each CDR3 protein once. The sample consists of hundreds of thousands of distinct CDR3 sequences, about 18% of them appearing once. This CDR3 spans 14 amino acids. J was trimmed by 2 bases and V by 5 bases; bases with no gene match: 5. Ten or more counts support this clonotype. The antigen is not known. The rearrangement joins TRBV12-3 or TRBV12-4 to TRBJ2-7, with 8 bases matching TRBD1. This TCR derives from a middle-aged man who received an inactivated influenza vaccine. The sequences come from PBMCs from blood, collected 4 to 6 days after vaccination. The CDR3 loop is CASSTGQGTYEQYF. The CDR3 bases are TGTGCCAGCAGTACAGGACAGGGAACCTACGAGCAGTACTTC.